This TCR beta chain was sequenced for a study of T-cell reconstitution after alpha-beta-depleted transplantation in children. CDR1 and CDR2 (germline): KGHSH, LQKENI. V was shortened by 2 bases and J by 0 bases, with 5 bases between the two germline ends. The CDR3 runs to 15 residues. This clonotype has ten or more counts. Unique molecular identifiers tagged the TCRbeta library. TCRdb itself ran the PCR reads through MiXCR, one entry per CDR3 protein. The sample includes about 120,000 distinct CDR3 sequences, around 10% seen only once; the top ten take around 8.2%. The J gene is TRBJ1-6, the V gene TRBV18; D is unclear. The sequenced sample was PBMCs from the stem cell graft donor, obtained from the stem cell graft. The TCR sequence derives from a human donor who donated a stem cell graft to a child with acute lymphoblastic leukemia. Written as DNA, the CDR3 is TGTGCCAGCTCACCAGGGAGCTCCTATAATTCACCCCTCCACTTT. Translated, it gives CASSPGSSYNSPLHF.